This T cell receptor (beta chain) was observed in a study of blood T cell repertoires in COVID-19. This CDR3 is built from 14 residues. CDR1 and CDR2 from the germline V gene are LGHNA and YNFKEQ. Trimming removed 5 bases from V and 2 bases from J; junction bases left unmatched: 5. As handled by the study authors: Amplification from reference gene primers served as the basis for estimated nucleated cell counts. Assay: immunoSEQ multiplex PCR; the TCRdb copy retains only in-frame clones and omits some. The V and J calls and clone size come from that table; D and trimming were worked out from the DNA. The repertoire has approximately 80,000 clones, 88% of them found once; the top ten carry 8.5% to 9.5%.

The sample consisted of peripheral blood. This clonotype was obtained from a human donor in a cohort sampled during active COVID-19. The rearrangement joins TRBV4-2 to TRBJ2-7; TRBD2 aligns across 8 bases. The CDR3 sequence is CASSISGGTYEQYF. DNA for the CDR3: TGTGCCAGCAGCATAAGCGGGGGAACCTACGAGCAGTACTTC.